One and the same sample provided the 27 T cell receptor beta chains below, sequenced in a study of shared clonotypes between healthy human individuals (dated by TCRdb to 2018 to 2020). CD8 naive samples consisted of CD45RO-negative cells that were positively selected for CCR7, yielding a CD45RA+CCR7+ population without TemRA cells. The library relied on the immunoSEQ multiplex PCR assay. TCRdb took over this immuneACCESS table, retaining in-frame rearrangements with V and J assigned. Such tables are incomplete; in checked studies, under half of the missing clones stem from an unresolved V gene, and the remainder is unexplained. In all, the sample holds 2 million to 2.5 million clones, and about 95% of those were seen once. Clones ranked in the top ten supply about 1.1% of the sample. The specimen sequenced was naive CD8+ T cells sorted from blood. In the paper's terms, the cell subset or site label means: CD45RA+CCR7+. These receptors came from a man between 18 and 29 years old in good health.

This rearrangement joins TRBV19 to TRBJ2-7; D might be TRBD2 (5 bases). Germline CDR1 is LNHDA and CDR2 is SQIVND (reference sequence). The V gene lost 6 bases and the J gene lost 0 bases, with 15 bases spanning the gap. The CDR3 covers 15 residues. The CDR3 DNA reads TGTGCCAGTAGGAAAGGCGGGTGGGGCTCCTACGAGCAGTACTTC. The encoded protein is CASRKGGWGSYEQYF. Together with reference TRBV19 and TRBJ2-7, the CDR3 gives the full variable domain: DGGITQSPKYLFRKEGQNVTLSCEQNLNHDAMYWYRQDPGQGLRLIYYSQIVNDFQKGDIAEGYSVSREKKESFPLTVTSAQKNPTAFYLCASRKGGWGSYEQYFGPGTRLTVT.

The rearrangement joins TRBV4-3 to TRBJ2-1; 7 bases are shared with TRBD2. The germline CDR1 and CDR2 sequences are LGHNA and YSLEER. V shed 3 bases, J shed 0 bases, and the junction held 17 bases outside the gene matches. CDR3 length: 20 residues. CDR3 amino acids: CASSQGWGTLAESSYNEQFF. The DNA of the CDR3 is TGCGCCAGCAGCCAGGGCTGGGGGACGCTAGCGGAAAGCTCCTACAATGAGCAGTTCTTC.

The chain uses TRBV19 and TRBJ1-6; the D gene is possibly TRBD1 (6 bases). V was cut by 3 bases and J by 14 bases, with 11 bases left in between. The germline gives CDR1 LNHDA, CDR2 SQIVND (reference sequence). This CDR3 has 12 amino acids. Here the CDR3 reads CASSISRGTLHF. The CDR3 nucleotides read TGTGCCAGTAGTATCTCCAGGGGAACCCTCCACTTT. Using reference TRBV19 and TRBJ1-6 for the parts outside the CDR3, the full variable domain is DGGITQSPKYLFRKEGQNVTLSCEQNLNHDAMYWYRQDPGQGLRLIYYSQIVNDFQKGDIAEGYSVSREKKESFPLTVTSAQKNPTAFYLCASSISRGTLHFGNGTRLTVT.

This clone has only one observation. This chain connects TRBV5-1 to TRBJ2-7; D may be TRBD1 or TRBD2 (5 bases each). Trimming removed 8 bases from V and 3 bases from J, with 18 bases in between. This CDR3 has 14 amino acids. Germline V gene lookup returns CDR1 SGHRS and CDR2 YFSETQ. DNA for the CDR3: TGCGCCAGACCCCCGGGACCGGGTCACTACGAGCAGTACTTC. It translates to CARPPGPGHYEQYF.

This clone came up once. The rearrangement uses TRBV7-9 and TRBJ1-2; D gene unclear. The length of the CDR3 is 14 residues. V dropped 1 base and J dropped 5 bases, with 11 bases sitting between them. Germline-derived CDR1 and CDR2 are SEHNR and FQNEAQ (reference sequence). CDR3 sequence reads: CASSLDTQIYGYTF. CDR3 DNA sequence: TGTGCCAGCAGCTTAGATACTCAGATTTATGGCTACACCTTC.

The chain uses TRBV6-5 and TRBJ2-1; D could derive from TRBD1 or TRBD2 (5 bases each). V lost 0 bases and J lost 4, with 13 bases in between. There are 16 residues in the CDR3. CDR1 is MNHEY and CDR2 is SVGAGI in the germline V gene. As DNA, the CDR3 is TGTGCCAGCAGTTACTCAGGCTGGGACGGGTACAATGAGCAGTTCTTC. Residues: CASSYSGWDGYNEQFF.

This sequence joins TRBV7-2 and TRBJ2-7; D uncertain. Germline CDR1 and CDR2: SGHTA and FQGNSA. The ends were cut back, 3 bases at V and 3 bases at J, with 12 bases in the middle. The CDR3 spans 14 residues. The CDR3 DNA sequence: TGTGCCAGCAGCTTCATACCAACGAACTACGAGCAGTACTTC. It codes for CASSFIPTNYEQYF.

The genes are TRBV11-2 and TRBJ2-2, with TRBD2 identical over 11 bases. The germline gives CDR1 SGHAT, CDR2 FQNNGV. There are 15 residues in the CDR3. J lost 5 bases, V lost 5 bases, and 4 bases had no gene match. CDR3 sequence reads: CASSPSGRLTGELFF. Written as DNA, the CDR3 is TGTGCCAGCAGCCCTAGCGGGAGGTTAACCGGGGAGCTGTTTTTT.

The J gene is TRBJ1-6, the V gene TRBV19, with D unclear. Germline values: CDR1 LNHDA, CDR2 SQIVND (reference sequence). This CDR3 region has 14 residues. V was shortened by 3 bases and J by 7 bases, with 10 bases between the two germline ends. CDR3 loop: CASSIYEGNSPLHF. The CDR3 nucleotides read TGTGCCAGTAGTATCTACGAGGGAAATTCACCCCTCCACTTT.

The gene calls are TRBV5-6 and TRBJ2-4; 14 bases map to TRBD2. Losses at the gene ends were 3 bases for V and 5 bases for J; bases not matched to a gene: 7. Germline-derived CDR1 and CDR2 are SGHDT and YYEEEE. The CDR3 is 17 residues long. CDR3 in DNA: TGTGCCAGCAGCTCGGGACTAGCGGGAGATTACGAAAACATTCAGTACTTC. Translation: CASSSGLAGDYENIQYF.

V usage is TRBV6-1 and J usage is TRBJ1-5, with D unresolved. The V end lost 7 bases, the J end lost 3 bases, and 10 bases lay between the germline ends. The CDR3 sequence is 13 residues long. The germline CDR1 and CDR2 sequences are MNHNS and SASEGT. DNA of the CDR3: TGTGCCAGCACTTTCCTGGACAATCAGCCCCAGCATTTT. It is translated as CASTFLDNQPQHF.

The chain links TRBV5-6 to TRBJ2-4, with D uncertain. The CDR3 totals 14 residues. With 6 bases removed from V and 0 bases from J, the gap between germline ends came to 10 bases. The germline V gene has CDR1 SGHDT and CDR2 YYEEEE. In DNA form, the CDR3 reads TGTGCCAGCACCCTCCGAGGAGCCAAAAACATTCAGTACTTC. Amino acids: CASTLRGAKNIQYF.

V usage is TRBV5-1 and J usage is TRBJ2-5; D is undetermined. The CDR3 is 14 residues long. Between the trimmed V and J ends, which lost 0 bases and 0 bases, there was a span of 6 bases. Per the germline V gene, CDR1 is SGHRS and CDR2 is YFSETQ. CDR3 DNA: TGCGCCAGCAGCTTGGGGGCTTACCAAGAGACCCAGTACTTC. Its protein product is CASSLGAYQETQYF.

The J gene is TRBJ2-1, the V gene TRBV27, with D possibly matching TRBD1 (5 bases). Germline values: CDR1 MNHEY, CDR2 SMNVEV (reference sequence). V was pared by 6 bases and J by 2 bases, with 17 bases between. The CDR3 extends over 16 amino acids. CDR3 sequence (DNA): TGTGCCAGCAGCCTATTTCAGGGAAAAACCTACAATGAGCAGTTCTTC. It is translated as CASSLFQGKTYNEQFF.

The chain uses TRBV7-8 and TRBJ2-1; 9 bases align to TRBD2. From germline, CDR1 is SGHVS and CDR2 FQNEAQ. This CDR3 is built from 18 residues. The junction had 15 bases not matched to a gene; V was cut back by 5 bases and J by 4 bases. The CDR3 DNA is TGTGCCAGCAGCGCCCCCTCAGGAGCGGGGGGCCAGTACAATGAGCAGTTCTTC. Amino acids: CASSAPSGAGGQYNEQFF.

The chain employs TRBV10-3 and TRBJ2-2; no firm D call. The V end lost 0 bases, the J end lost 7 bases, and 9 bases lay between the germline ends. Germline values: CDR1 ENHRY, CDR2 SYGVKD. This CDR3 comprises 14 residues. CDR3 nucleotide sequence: TGTGCCATCAGTGAGTCGATGCTTGTCGGGGAGCTGTTTTTT. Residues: CAISESMLVGELFF.

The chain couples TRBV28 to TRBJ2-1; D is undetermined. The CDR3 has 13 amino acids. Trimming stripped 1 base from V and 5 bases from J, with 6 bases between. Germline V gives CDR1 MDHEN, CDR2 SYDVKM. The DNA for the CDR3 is TGTGCCAGCAGTTTATTAGATAACAATGAGCAGTTCTTC. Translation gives CASSLLDNNEQFF. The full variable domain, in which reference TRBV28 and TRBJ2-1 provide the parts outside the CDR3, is DVKVTQSSRYLVKRTGEKVFLECVQDMDHENMFWYRQDPGLGLRLIYFSYDVKMKEKGDIPEGYSVSREKKERFSLILESASTNQTSMYLCASSLLDNNEQFFGPGTRLTVL.

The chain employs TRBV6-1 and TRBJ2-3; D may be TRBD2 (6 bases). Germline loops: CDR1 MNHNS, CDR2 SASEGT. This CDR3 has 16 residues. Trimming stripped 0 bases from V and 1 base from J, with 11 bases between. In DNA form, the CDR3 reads TGTGCCAGCAGTGAAGCGCCGGCTAGCGGCACAGATACGCAGTATTTT. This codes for CASSEAPASGTDTQYF.

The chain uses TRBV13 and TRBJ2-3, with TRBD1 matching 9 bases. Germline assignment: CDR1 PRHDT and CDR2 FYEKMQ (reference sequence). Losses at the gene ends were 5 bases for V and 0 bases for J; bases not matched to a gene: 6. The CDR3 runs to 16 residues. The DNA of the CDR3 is TGTGCCAGCAGCCCGACCGGGACAGGGAGCACAGATACGCAGTATTTT. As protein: CASSPTGTGSTDTQYF. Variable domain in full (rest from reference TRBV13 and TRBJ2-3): AAGVIQSPRHLIKEKRETATLKCYPIPRHDTVYWYQQGPGQDPQFLISFYEKMQSDKGSIPDRFSAQQFSDYHSELNMSSLELGDSALYFCASSPTGTGSTDTQYFGPGTRLTVL.

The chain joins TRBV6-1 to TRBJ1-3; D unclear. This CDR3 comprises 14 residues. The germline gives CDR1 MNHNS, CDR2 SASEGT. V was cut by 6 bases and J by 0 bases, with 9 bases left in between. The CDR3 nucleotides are TGTGCCAGCAGCCTGACACGCTCTGGAAACACCATATATTTT. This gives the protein CASSLTRSGNTIYF.

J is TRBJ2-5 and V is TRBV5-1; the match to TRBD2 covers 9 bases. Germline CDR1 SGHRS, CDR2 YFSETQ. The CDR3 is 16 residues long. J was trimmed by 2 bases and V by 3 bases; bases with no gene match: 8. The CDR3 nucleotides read TGCGCCAGCAGCTCGACCGTACTAGCGGGTCAAGAGACCCAGTACTTC. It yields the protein CASSSTVLAGQETQYF.

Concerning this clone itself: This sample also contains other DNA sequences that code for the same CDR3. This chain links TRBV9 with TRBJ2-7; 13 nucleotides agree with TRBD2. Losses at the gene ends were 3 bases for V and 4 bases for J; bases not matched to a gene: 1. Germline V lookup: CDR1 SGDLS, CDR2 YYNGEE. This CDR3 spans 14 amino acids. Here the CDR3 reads CASSGGLAGYEQYF. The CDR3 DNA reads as TGTGCCAGCAGCGGGGGACTAGCGGGATACGAGCAGTACTTC.

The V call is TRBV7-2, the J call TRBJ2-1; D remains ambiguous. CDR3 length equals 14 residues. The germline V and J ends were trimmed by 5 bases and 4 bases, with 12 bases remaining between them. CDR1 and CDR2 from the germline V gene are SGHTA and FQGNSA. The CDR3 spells CASSPDGTYNEQFF. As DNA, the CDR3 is TGTGCCAGCAGCCCCGACGGCACTTACAATGAGCAGTTCTTC.

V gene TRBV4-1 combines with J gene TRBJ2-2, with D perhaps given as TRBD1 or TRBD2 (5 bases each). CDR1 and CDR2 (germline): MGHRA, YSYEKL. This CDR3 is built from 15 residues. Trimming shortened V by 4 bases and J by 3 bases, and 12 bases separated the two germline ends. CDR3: CASSLVGVYTGELFF. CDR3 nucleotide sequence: TGCGCCAGCAGCCTGGTGGGGGTGTACACCGGGGAGCTGTTTTTT.

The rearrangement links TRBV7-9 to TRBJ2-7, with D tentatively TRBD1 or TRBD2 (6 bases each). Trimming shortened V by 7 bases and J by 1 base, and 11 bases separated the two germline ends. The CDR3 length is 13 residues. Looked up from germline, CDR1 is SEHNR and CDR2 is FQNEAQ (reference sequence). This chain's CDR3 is CASTGGGSYEQYF. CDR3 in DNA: TGTGCCAGCACCGGAGGGGGGTCCTACGAGCAGTACTTC. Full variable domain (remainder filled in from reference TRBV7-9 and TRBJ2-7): DTGVSQNPRHKITKRGQNVTFRCDPISEHNRLYWYRQTLGQGPEFLTYFQNEAQLEKSRLLSDRFSAERPKGSFSTLEIQRTEQGDSAMYLCASTGGGSYEQYFGPGTRLTVT.

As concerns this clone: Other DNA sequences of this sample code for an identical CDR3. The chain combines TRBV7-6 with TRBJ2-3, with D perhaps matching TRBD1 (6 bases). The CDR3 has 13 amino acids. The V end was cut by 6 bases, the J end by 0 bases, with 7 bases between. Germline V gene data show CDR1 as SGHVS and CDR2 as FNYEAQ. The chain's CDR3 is CASRGTSTDTQYF. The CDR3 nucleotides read TGTGCCAGCAGAGGGACAAGCACAGATACGCAGTATTTT.

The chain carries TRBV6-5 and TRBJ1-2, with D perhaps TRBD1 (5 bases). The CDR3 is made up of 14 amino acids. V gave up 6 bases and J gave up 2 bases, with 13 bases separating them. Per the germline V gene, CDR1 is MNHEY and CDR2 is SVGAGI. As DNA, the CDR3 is TGTGCCAGCAGCCAGGACGGGGGAAACTATGGCTACACCTTC. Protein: CASSQDGGNYGYTF.